Included here is one T cell receptor beta chain sequence, with context. The target antigen is unknown. This sample stems from a study of OX40 agonist ivuxolimab in advanced cancers. Broader study findings: The average count of expanded clones was higher among CD8+ T cells than among CD4+. No determination was made of the antigen specificity of the expanded peripheral T cells.

In germline, CDR1 is SGHVS, CDR2 FQNEAQ. The CDR3 is made up of 16 amino acids. Trimming cost V 4 bases and J 4 bases, with 18 bases left between them. Sequencing used immunoSEQ multiplex PCR; TCRdb keeps in-frame clones, though not all of them. This table holds about 61,000 clones, 82% found once. The V and J genes are TRBV7-8 and TRBJ2-3; possible D gene TRBD2, 6 bases. Sequencing was performed on CD4+ or CD8+ T cells sorted from blood, taken in a trial of the OX40 agonist ivuxolimab. The receptor was isolated from an adult with an advanced solid tumor such as melanoma, head and neck, liver or kidney cancer. In DNA, the CDR3 is TGTGCCAGCAGCTCCCAACCGGGAGCCTATGCAGATACGCAGTATTTT. Translation: CASSSQPGAYADTQYF.